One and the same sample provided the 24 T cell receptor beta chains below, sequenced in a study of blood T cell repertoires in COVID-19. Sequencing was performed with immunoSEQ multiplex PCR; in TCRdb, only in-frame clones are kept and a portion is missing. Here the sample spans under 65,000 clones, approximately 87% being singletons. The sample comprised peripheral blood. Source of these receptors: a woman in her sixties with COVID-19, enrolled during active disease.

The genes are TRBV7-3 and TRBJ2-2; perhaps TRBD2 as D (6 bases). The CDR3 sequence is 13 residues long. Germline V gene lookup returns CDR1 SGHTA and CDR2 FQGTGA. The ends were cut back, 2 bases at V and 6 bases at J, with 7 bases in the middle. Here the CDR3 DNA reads TGTGCCAGCAGCTTAGGAGGGGCCGGGGAGCTGTTTTTT. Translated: CASSLGGAGELFF.

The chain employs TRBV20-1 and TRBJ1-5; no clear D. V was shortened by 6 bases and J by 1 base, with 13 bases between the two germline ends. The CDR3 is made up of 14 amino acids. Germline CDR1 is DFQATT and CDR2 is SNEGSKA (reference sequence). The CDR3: CSASASASNQPQHF. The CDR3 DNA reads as TGCAGTGCGAGTGCGTCAGCGAGCAATCAGCCCCAGCATTTT.

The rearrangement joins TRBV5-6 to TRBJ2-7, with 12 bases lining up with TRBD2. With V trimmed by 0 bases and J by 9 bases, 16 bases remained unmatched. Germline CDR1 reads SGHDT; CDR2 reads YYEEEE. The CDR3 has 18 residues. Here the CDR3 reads CASSLDYRRTSGISWQYF. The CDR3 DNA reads TGTGCCAGCAGCTTGGATTACAGAAGGACTAGCGGGATCTCCTGGCAGTACTTC.

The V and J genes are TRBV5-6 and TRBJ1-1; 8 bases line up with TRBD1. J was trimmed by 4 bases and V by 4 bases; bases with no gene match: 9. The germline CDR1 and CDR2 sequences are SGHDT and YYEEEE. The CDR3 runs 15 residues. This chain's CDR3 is CASSIVDRGPTEAFF. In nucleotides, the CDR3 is TGTGCCAGCAGCATCGTCGACAGGGGTCCCACTGAAGCTTTCTTT.

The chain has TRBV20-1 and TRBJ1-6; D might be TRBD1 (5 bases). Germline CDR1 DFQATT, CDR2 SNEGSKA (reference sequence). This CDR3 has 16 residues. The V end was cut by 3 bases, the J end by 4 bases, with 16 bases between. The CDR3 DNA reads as TGCAGTGCTAGTCCCCTACACCGGGGGTATAATTCACCCCTCCACTTT. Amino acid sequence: CSASPLHRGYNSPLHF.

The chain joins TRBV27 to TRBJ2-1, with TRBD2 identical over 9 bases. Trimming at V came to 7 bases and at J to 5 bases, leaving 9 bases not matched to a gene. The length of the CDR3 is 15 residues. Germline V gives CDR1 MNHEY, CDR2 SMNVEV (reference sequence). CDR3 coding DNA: TGTGCCAGCAACCCCCTAGCGGGAAATAACAATGAGCAGTTCTTC. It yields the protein CASNPLAGNNNEQFF.

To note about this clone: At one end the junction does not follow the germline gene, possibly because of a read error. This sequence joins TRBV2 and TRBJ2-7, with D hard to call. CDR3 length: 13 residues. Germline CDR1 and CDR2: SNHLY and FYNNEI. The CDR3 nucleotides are TGTGCCAGCAGAGAAGTCACTTCCTACGAGCAGTACTTC. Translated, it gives CASREVTSYEQYF.

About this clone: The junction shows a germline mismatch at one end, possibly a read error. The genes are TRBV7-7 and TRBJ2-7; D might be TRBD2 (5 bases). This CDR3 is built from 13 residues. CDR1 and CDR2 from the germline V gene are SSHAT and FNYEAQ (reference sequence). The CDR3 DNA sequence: TGTGCTAGCAGCCCTAGCCCGGGCTACGAGCAGTACTTC. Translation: CASSPSPGYEQYF.

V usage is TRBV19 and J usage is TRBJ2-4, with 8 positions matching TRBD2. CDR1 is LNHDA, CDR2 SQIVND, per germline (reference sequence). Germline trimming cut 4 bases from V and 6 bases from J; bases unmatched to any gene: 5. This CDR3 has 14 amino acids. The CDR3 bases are TGTGCCAGTAGTAATATGGCGGGAGGAAACATTCAGTACTTC. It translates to CASSNMAGGNIQYF.

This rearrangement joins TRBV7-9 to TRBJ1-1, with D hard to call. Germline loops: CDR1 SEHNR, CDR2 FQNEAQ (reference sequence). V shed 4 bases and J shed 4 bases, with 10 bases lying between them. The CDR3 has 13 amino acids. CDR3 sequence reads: CASSSASGTEAFF. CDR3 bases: TGTGCCAGCAGCTCGGCATCGGGCACTGAAGCTTTCTTT.

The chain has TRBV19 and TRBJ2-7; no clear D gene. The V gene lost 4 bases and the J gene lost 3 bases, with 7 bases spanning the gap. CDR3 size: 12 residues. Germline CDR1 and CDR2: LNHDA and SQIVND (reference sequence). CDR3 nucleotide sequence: TGTGCCAGTAGTAGCGGCCTCTACGAGCAGTACTTC. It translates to CASSSGLYEQYF.

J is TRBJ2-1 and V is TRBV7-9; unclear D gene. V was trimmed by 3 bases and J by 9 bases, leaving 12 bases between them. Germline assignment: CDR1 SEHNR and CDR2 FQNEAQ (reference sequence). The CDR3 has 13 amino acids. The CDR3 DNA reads TGTGCCAGCAGCTTCGATTCTAGAGGTGAGCAGTTCTTC. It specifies CASSFDSRGEQFF.

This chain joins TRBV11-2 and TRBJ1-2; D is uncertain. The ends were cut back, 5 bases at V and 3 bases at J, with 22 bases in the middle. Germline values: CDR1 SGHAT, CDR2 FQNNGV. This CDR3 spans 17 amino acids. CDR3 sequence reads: CASSPRGRASGDYGYTF. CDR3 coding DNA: TGTGCCAGCAGCCCTCGAGGTCGTGCTTCCGGGGACTATGGCTACACCTTC.

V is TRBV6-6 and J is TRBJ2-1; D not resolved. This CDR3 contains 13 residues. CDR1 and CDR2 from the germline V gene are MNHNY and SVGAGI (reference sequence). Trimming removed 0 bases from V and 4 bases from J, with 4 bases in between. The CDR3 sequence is CASSYSEYNEQFF. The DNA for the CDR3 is TGTGCCAGCAGTTACTCGGAGTACAATGAGCAGTTCTTC.

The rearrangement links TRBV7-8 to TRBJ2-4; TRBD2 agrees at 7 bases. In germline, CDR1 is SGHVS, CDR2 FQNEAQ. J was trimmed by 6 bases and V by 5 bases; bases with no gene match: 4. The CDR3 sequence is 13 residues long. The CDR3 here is CASSPRGVNIQYF. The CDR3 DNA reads TGTGCCAGCAGCCCTCGGGGGGTAAACATTCAGTACTTC.

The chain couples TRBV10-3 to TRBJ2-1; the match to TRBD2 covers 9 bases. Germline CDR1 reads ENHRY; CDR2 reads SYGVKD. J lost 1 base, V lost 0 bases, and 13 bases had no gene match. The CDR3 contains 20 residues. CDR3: CAISESTLAGSRPSYNEQFF. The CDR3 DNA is TGTGCCATCAGTGAGTCAACCCTAGCGGGATCCCGACCGTCCTACAATGAGCAGTTCTTC.

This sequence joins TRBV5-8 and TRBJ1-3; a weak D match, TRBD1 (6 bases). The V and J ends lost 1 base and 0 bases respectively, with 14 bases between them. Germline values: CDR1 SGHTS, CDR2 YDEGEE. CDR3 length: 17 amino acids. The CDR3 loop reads CASSLPPGQSSGNTIYF. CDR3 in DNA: TGTGCCAGCAGCTTGCCACCGGGACAAAGCTCTGGAAACACCATATATTTT.

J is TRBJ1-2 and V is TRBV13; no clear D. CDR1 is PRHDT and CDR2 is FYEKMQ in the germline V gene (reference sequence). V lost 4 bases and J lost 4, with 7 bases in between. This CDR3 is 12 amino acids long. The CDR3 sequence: CASSSYRYGYTF. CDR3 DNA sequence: TGTGCCAGCAGCTCCTATCGCTATGGCTACACCTTC.

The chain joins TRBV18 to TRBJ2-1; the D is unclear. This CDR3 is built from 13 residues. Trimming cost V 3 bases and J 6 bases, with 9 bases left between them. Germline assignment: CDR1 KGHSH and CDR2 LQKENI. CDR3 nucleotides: TGTGCCAGCTCACCCCGAGAAACCAATGAGCAGTTCTTC. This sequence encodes CASSPRETNEQFF.

Here the CDR3 reads CASSASQGARTEAFF. CDR3 DNA: TGTGCCAGCAGCGCTAGCCAGGGGGCCCGCACTGAAGCTTTCTTT. The gene calls are TRBV9 and TRBJ1-1; 8 nucleotides line up with TRBD1. The CDR3 has 15 amino acids. CDR1 is SGDLS and CDR2 is YYNGEE in the germline V gene. J gave up 4 bases and V 3 bases, and 8 bases lay outside the gene matches.

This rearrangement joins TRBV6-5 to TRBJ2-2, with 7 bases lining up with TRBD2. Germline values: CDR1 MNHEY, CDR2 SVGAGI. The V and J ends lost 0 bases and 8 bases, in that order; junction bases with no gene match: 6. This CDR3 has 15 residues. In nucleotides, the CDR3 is TGTGCCAGCAGTTACTCCCTAGCGGAGCGGGGGGAGCTGTTTTTT. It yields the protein CASSYSLAERGELFF.

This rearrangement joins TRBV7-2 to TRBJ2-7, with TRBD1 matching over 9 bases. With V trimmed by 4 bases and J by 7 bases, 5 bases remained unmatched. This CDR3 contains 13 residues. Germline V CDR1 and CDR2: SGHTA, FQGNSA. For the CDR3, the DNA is TGTGCCAGCAGCTCAGGACAGGGGAAAGAGCAGTACTTC. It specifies CASSSGQGKEQYF.

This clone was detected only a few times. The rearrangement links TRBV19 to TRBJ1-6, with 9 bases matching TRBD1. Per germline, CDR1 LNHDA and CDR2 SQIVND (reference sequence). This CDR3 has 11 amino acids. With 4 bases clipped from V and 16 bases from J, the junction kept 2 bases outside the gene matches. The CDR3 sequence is CASSNRGPLHF. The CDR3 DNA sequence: TGTGCCAGTAGTAACAGGGGGCCGCTCCACTTT.

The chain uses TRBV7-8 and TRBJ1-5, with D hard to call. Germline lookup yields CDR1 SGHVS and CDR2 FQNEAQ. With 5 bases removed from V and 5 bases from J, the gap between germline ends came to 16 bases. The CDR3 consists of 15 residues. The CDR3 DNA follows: TGTGCCAGCAGCCCTGGTGGGCGACCTCATCAGCCCCAGCATTTT. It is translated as CASSPGGRPHQPQHF.